Listed below are T cell receptor beta chains from one sample, sequenced in a study of cytomegalovirus exposure and HLA in healthy donors. Assay used: immunoSEQ multiplex PCR; TCRdb lists only in-frame clones, some missing. The table lists 210,000 or so clones, roughly 84% of them singletons, with 0.71% in the top ten. The sample consisted of PBMCs. These receptors were taken from a boy between 2 and 10 years old in good health and CMV-seronegative. Both conserved end residues are part of each CDR3. Fields, in order: J gene, clone size, D gene, V gene, CDR3 DNA, CDR3 protein. The D gene is left open where the match is weak. Not every row has a clone size; where given, it reads once, few, many or a size class.

j_call: TRBJ1-4; clone_size: NA; d_call: TRBD1; v_call: TRBV27; cdr3_nt: TGTGCCAGCAGTTTCGGGGACAGGGGTGAAAAACTGTTTTTT; cdr3_aa: CASSFGDRGEKLFF
j_call: TRBJ2-1; clone_size: NA; d_call: NA; v_call: TRBV7-2; cdr3_nt: TGTGCCAGCAGCTTAGCGGGGGGGCCTTTTAATGAGCAGTTCTTC; cdr3_aa: CASSLAGGPFNEQFF
j_call: TRBJ1-2; clone_size: NA; d_call: NA; v_call: TRBV4-1; cdr3_nt: TGCGCCAGCAGCTCCCTAGAAAGCACTAACTATGGCTACACCTTC; cdr3_aa: CASSSLESTNYGYTF
j_call: TRBJ2-5; clone_size: NA; d_call: NA; v_call: TRBV7-3; cdr3_nt: TGTGCCAGCAGCTTAGGCGCAGGGGAGACCCAGTACTTC; cdr3_aa: CASSLGAGETQYF
j_call: TRBJ2-7; clone_size: NA; d_call: NA; v_call: TRBV25-1; cdr3_nt: TGTGCCAGCAGTGACGGCGGATCCTACGAGCAGTACTTC; cdr3_aa: CASSDGGSYEQYF
j_call: TRBJ2-7; clone_size: NA; d_call: NA; v_call: TRBV7-6; cdr3_nt: TGTGCCAGCAGCTATTCCACAGGGCTTCGTAGCGAGCAGTACTTC; cdr3_aa: CASSYSTGLRSEQYF
j_call: TRBJ1-2; clone_size: NA; d_call: TRBD1; v_call: TRBV27; cdr3_nt: TGTGCCAGCAGTTTATGGGGACAGGGGTATGGCTACACCTTC; cdr3_aa: CASSLWGQGYGYTF
j_call: TRBJ2-6; clone_size: NA; d_call: NA; v_call: TRBV5-1; cdr3_nt: TGCGCCAGCAGCATCCAGGGGTCTGGGGCCAACGTCCTGACTTTC; cdr3_aa: CASSIQGSGANVLTF
j_call: TRBJ2-1; clone_size: NA; d_call: TRBD2; v_call: TRBV29-1; cdr3_nt: TGCAGCGTAATGGGGCTAGCGGGGGGAAATGAGCAGTTCTTC; cdr3_aa: CSVMGLAGGNEQFF
j_call: TRBJ2-7; clone_size: NA; d_call: TRBD2; v_call: TRBV5-8; cdr3_nt: TGTGCCAGCAGCTTCCTAGCGGGGAGCTCCTACGAGCAGTACTTC; cdr3_aa: CASSFLAGSSYEQYF
j_call: TRBJ1-2; clone_size: few; d_call: NA; v_call: TRBV5-1; cdr3_nt: TGCGCCAGCAGCTTGGCGGGGGGCGCGGGCTATGGCTACACCTTC; cdr3_aa: CASSLAGGAGYGYTF
j_call: TRBJ2-1; clone_size: NA; d_call: TRBD1; v_call: TRBV7-2; cdr3_nt: TGTGCCAGCAGCTTAGGACAGGGATTCAATGAGCAGTTCTTC; cdr3_aa: CASSLGQGFNEQFF
j_call: TRBJ2-7; clone_size: NA; d_call: TRBD1; v_call: TRBV27; cdr3_nt: TGTGCCAGCAGTTTCTCACAGGGGTCCTACGAGCAGTACTTC; cdr3_aa: CASSFSQGSYEQYF
j_call: TRBJ2-1; clone_size: NA; d_call: TRBD2; v_call: TRBV29-1; cdr3_nt: TGCAGCGGGATAGCGGGAGTATCCTACAATGAGCAGTTCTTC; cdr3_aa: CSGIAGVSYNEQFF
j_call: TRBJ2-7; clone_size: NA; d_call: TRBD2; v_call: TRBV11-2; cdr3_nt: TGTGCCAGCAGACCCCCAGCGGGGGGGCCCCACGAGCAGTACTTC; cdr3_aa: CASRPPAGGPHEQYF
j_call: TRBJ2-7; clone_size: NA; d_call: TRBD1; v_call: TRBV5-5; cdr3_nt: TGTGCCAGCAGCTTCCGATTACAGGGGCTCGCCTACGAGCAGTACTTC; cdr3_aa: CASSFRLQGLAYEQYF
j_call: TRBJ1-1; clone_size: NA; d_call: TRBD1; v_call: TRBV7-2; cdr3_nt: TGTGCCAGCAGCTCAAGGGGACAGGGCACTGAAGCTTTCTTT; cdr3_aa: CASSSRGQGTEAFF
j_call: TRBJ2-5; clone_size: NA; d_call: NA; v_call: TRBV6-1; cdr3_nt: TGTGCCAGCAGTGGGGCGGGGTGGGGAGAGACCCAGTACTTC; cdr3_aa: CASSGAGWGETQYF
j_call: TRBJ2-1; clone_size: NA; d_call: TRBD2; v_call: TRBV2; cdr3_nt: TGTGCCAGCAGTGAGATCCCCCTTACTAGCGGGAGGGACAATGAGCAGTTCTTC; cdr3_aa: CASSEIPLTSGRDNEQFF